This T cell receptor (beta chain) was obtained from a study of graft-versus-host responses after intestinal transplantation. Findings and caveats of the study: Detection of GvH clones occurred in recipient marrow, and some had their first appearance in ileum or blood. Those patients showing graft-donor T cell macrochimerism displayed high graft-versus-host to host-versus-graft clonal ratios in allografts. HvG clone declines early post-transplant were associated with peak circulating GvH levels.

Germline V CDR1 and CDR2: SGHAT, FQNNGV. This CDR3 contains 14 residues. As to this clone: Its specificity is unknown. One junction end disagrees with the germline gene, perhaps due to a read error.

Some clones are missing from TCRdb's copy, which holds only in-frame ones; the method was immunoSEQ multiplex PCR. The data hold 110,000 to 150,000 clones, with 85% to 95% observed a single time. This receptor was identified in a human donor who received an intestinal transplant. V usage is TRBV11-2 and J usage is TRBJ2-7; 7 positions match TRBD2. Material: unstimulated CD4+ T cells sorted from spleen or lymph node cells, obtained before intestinal transplant. The chain's CDR3 is CASSLTGGGYEQHF. CDR3 nucleotide sequence: TGTGCCAGCAGCTTGACGGGAGGTGGGTACGAGCAGCACTTC. The full variable domain, with the rest looked up from reference TRBV11-2 and TRBJ2-7, is EAGVAQSPRYKIIEKRQSVAFWCNPISGHATLYWYQQILGQGPKLLIQFQNNGVVDDSQLPKDRFSAERLKGVDSTLKIQPAKLEDSAVYLCASSLTGGGYEQHFGPGTRLTVT.